This T cell receptor (beta chain) was found in a study of identical twins. Template switching supplied a universal primer site; unique molecular identifiers were carried on the cDNA. TCRdb reanalysed the 5' RACE reads using MiXCR and keeps one entry per CDR3 protein. Here the sample spans around 960,000 distinct CDR3 sequences, approximately 13% being singletons. On this clonotype itself: Its antigen is undetermined. The junction shows a germline mismatch at one end, possibly a read error.

Findings of the study overall: Shared out-of-frame alpha sequences (those common to twins) showed excess low generation probability.

Germline V gene sequence: CDR1 SGHTA, CDR2 FQGNSA. The CDR3 covers 13 residues. The same sample was also studied in work on yellow fever vaccine responses in identical twins. As that study records: Vaccine-induced T cell responses in twins were reportedly observed to appear partly convergent, partly personalized.

The rearrangement joins TRBV7-2 to TRBJ2-1; 10 bases are a match to TRBD2. What was sequenced was PBMCs. This clonotype originated in a woman under 30 in good health. The CDR3 DNA reads as TGTGCCAGCAGCTTAGCAACTAGCGGGGACGGAGAATTC. This encodes CASSLATSGDGEF.